This T cell receptor (beta chain) was obtained from a study of CD4 T cells in relation to SARS-CoV-2 and coronaviruses. Whole-study context: After 10 days of antigen culture, PBMC TCR beta CDR3s were sequenced. The restricting HLA molecule for shared crossreactive spike epitopes was mapped. No peptide or an HIV-1 Nef peptide pool served as negative control.

Study-wide results and caveats: Samples before the pandemic and after infection were not matched within any donor.

Before the COVID-19 pandemic, during about 2011-2019, CD4+ T cells were taken from unexposed donors. Isolation of CD4+ T cells took place after about 9 days in culture. CDR1 is KGHSH and CDR2 is LQKENI in the germline V gene. V was clipped by 1 base and J by 4 bases, with 13 bases between them. CDR3 length equals 16 residues. Some clones are missing from TCRdb's copy, which holds only in-frame ones; the method was immunoSEQ multiplex PCR. The table shows roughly 17,000 clones, with about 80% occurring only once. A word on this clone: Its antigen is unknown.

The chain joins TRBV18 to TRBJ2-2; D may be TRBD2 (6 bases). This TCR came from a human donor in good health. The sequenced sample consisted of CD4+ T cells from PBMCs, cultured in vitro. CDR3 in DNA: TGTGCCAGCTCACCACGGGGAGGAAGTGGCACCGGGGAGCTGTTTTTT. It is translated as CASSPRGGSGTGELFF.